This paragraph reports one TCR beta chain. This CDR3 is also generated by other DNA sequences in the sample. This sample was taken from a study of blood T cell repertoires in COVID-19. Germline V CDR1 and CDR2: KGHSH, LQKENI. The germline V and J ends were trimmed by 5 bases and 8 bases, with 12 bases remaining between them. The CDR3 covers 13 residues. TCRdb's copy holds only in-frame clones and misses some; the assay was immunoSEQ multiplex PCR. In the table there are over 150,000 clones, over 80% of which are singletons. Source material: peripheral blood. The clonotype originates from a woman between 40 and 55 years old with COVID-19, enrolled during active disease. The gene calls are TRBV18 and TRBJ1-4; weak D call: TRBD1 (6 bases). CDR3 bases: TGTGCCAGCTCAAAAGGACAGAACGAAAAACTGTTTTTT. This translates into CASSKGQNEKLFF.